Listed below are T cell receptor beta chains from one sample, sequenced in a study of blood T cell repertoires in COVID-19. Sequencing used immunoSEQ multiplex PCR; TCRdb keeps in-frame clones, though not all of them. The sample has about 80,000 clones, 80% to 85% seen once. Specimen: peripheral blood. The receptors originated from a woman between 65 and 79 years old with acute or convalescent COVID-19. The CDR3 runs from the conserved cysteine through the conserved F or W. D genes are given only for firm matches. Clone size is shown for a subset of rows, as once, few, many or a class of expanded clone.

d_gene	abundance	v_gene	j_gene	CDR3aa	CDR3nt
-	few	TRBV12-2	TRBJ2-7	CASRWRLAAYEQYF	TGTGCAAGTCGCTGGCGTCTAGCGGCCTACGAGCAGTACTTC
TRBD2	-	TRBV7-8	TRBJ2-7	CASSLELSGALGDEQYF	TGTGCCAGCAGCTTAGAACTTAGCGGGGCCCTAGGGGACGAGCAGTACTTC
TRBD2	-	TRBV3-1/TRBV3-2	TRBJ2-4	CASSPKAGGLNIQYF	TGTGCCAGCAGCCCAAAAGCGGGAGGGCTAAACATTCAGTACTTC
-	-	TRBV13	TRBJ1-3	CASSLARGSGNTIYF	TGTGCCAGCAGCTTAGCTCGGGGATCTGGAAACACCATATATTTT
TRBD1	-	TRBV27	TRBJ1-5	CASSLEYRTGRPQHF	TGTGCCAGCAGTTTAGAGTACAGGACAGGGAGGCCCCAGCATTTT
TRBD2	-	TRBV13	TRBJ2-5	CASSSRLAPIQETQYF	TGTGCCAGCAGCTCACGACTAGCGCCGATCCAAGAGACCCAGTACTTC
-	-	TRBV3-1/TRBV3-2	TRBJ1-1	CASSQDLSRNTEAFF	TGTGCCAGCAGCCAAGATTTGTCCCGGAACACTGAAGCTTTCTTT
TRBD1	-	TRBV18	TRBJ2-5	CASSSYRGKETQYF	TGTGCCAGCTCATCCTACAGGGGAAAAGAGACCCAGTACTTC
TRBD2	-	TRBV5-1	TRBJ2-7	CASSLERGRFSEQYF	TGCGCCAGCAGCTTGGAGCGCGGGAGGTTTTCCGAGCAGTACTTC
-	-	TRBV30	TRBJ1-5	CAWATGSSFSDQPQHF	TGTGCCTGGGCGACAGGTTCCTCCTTCTCCGATCAGCCCCAGCATTTT
TRBD2	-	TRBV24-1	TRBJ2-1	CATSDPSGSYEQFF	TGTGCCACCAGTGATCCTAGCGGGAGCTATGAGCAGTTCTTC
TRBD1	-	TRBV2	TRBJ2-2	CASKADRGRGELFF	TGTGCCAGCAAGGCGGACAGGGGTCGGGGGGAGCTGTTTTTT
-	-	TRBV10-2	TRBJ2-2	CASSEKLVTGELFF	TGCGCCAGCAGTGAGAAACTAGTCACCGGGGAGCTGTTTTTT
-	few	TRBV2	TRBJ1-5	CASREPEGVQPQHF	TGTGCCAGCAGAGAGCCAGAGGGAGTTCAGCCCCAGCATTTT
-	-	TRBV2	TRBJ2-1	CASSGVSGGTYNEQFF	TGTGCCAGCAGTGGGGTAAGCGGCGGAACCTACAATGAGCAGTTCTTC
TRBD1	-	TRBV27	TRBJ2-7	CASSPRGGQRSYEQYF	TGTGCCAGCAGTCCGCGAGGGGGACAGCGCTCCTACGAGCAGTACTTC
-	-	TRBV28	TRBJ1-5	CASSFLGQPQHF	TGTGCCAGCAGTTTTCTCGGGCAGCCCCAGCATTTT
TRBD2	-	TRBV6-1	TRBJ2-2	CASSDPGLAGVDGELFF	TGTGCCAGCAGTGACCCGGGACTAGCGGGAGTTGACGGGGAGCTGTTTTTT
-	-	TRBV29-1	TRBJ1-2	CSAGRVLDGYTF	TGCAGCGCGGGTCGGGTTTTGGATGGCTACACCTTC
-	many	TRBV30	TRBJ1-2	CAWRGYGERDTF	TGTGCCTGGAGAGGTTACGGGGAACGGGACACCTTC
-	-	TRBV7-2	TRBJ1-2	CASSSYGGRDGYTF	TGTGCCAGCAGCTCCTACGGGGGTAGAGATGGCTACACCTTC
-	-	TRBV24-1	TRBJ2-1	CATSDLDGSGIREQFF	TGTGCCACCAGTGATTTGGACGGGAGTGGTATAAGAGAACAGTTCTTC
TRBD2	-	TRBV5-6	TRBJ2-1	CASSPGLAGGSSYNEQFF	TGTGCCAGCAGCCCAGGACTAGCGGGAGGGAGCTCCTACAATGAGCAGTTCTTC
-	-	TRBV20-1	TRBJ2-1	CSASFSSYNEQFF	TGCAGTGCTAGTTTTAGCTCCTACAATGAGCAGTTCTTC
TRBD2	once	TRBV27	TRBJ2-3	CASSLPSGSTDTQYF	TGTGCCAGCAGTTTACCTAGCGGAAGCACAGATACGCAGTATTTT
TRBD2	once	TRBV6-5	TRBJ2-1	CASSSGGTQLYNEQFF	TGTGCCAGCAGTTCGGGAGGGACTCAACTTTACAATGAGCAGTTCTTC
-	-	TRBV27	TRBJ2-1	CASSLSSGNNEQFF	TGTGCCAGCAGTTTATCTAGCGGAAACAATGAGCAGTTCTTC
TRBD1	-	TRBV5-1	TRBJ1-6	CASSLGQGPPLHF	TGCGCCAGCAGCTTGGGACAGGGTCCACCCCTCCACTTT
TRBD1	-	TRBV19	TRBJ2-7	CASSPGTGTYEQYF	TGTGCCAGTAGTCCCGGGACAGGTACCTACGAGCAGTACTTC
TRBD2	-	TRBV20-1	TRBJ2-7	CSASLGTSGRFGNEQYF	TGCAGTGCTAGTCTCGGGACTAGCGGGAGATTTGGGAACGAGCAGTACTTC
-	-	TRBV3-1/TRBV3-2	TRBJ2-5	CASSRPTGPGETQYF	TGTGCCAGCAGCCGCCCGACGGGTCCGGGAGAGACCCAGTACTTC
TRBD1	-	TRBV13	TRBJ2-2	CASSSTGVNTGELFF	TGTGCCAGCAGCAGCACAGGGGTGAACACCGGGGAGCTGTTTTTT
TRBD1	-	TRBV6-5	TRBJ1-2	CASGDRGLGRDGYTF	TGTGCCAGCGGGGACAGGGGGCTGGGGAGAGATGGCTACACCTTC
-	-	TRBV12-5	TRBJ1-1	CASEWGGDTEAFF	TGTGCTAGTGAATGGGGGGGGGACACTGAAGCTTTCTTT
-	many	TRBV12-5	TRBJ1-6	CASGLDNSPLHF	TGTGCTAGTGGTCTAGATAATTCACCCCTCCACTTT
TRBD1	-	TRBV24-1	TRBJ1-4	CATSDFEGDRVGEKLFF	TGTGCCACCAGTGATTTTGAGGGGGACAGGGTAGGTGAAAAACTGTTTTTT
-	-	TRBV5-1	TRBJ2-3	CASSLAYSLTSTDTQYF	TGCGCCAGCAGCTTGGCCTACAGTTTAACTAGCACAGATACGCAGTATTTT
-	-	TRBV6-5	TRBJ2-1	CASSSHKRQVDNEQFF	TGTGCCAGCAGTTCACACAAGAGACAGGTTGACAATGAGCAGTTCTTC
TRBD1	once	TRBV3-1/TRBV3-2	TRBJ1-2	CASSRTRLRDRDVGGYTF	TGTGCCAGCAGCCGTACCCGTCTGCGGGACAGGGATGTCGGTGGCTACACCTTC
-	-	TRBV7-8	TRBJ1-3	CASSLLTPSSGNTIYF	TGTGCCAGCAGCTTACTCACGCCGAGCTCTGGAAACACCATATATTTT
-	once	TRBV7-2	TRBJ1-1	CASGGGGAMNTEAFF	TGTGCCAGCGGGGGAGGGGGGGCGATGAACACTGAAGCTTTCTTT
TRBD1	-	TRBV9	TRBJ1-1	CASSFTGENTEAFF	TGTGCCAGCAGCTTTACAGGGGAGAACACTGAAGCTTTCTTT
-	-	TRBV5-6	TRBJ2-3	CASSQGLVQANTDTQYF	TGTGCCAGCAGCCAAGGACTCGTTCAGGCCAACACAGATACGCAGTATTTT
-	-	TRBV10-1	TRBJ2-3	CASSRVLITDTQYF	TGCGCCAGCAGCAGGGTTTTGATAACAGATACGCAGTATTTT
TRBD1	-	TRBV27	TRBJ1-6	CASSPGQGVRNSPLHF	TGTGCCAGCAGTCCGGGACAGGGCGTCCGAAATTCACCCCTCCACTTT
-	once	TRBV6-6	TRBJ2-7	CASSYSGSEQYF	TGTGCCAGCAGTTACTCCGGGAGCGAGCAGTACTTC
TRBD1	-	TRBV5-1	TRBJ2-2	CASSLPRDSPNTGELFF	TGCGCCAGCAGCCTCCCCCGGGACAGCCCCAACACCGGGGAGCTGTTTTTT
TRBD1	once	TRBV5-1	TRBJ2-7	CASSQTGTGYEQYF	TGCGCCAGCAGCCAGACCGGGACAGGCTACGAGCAGTACTTC
-	once	TRBV19	TRBJ2-3	CASSPSWGHTDTQYF	TGTGCCAGTAGTCCCTCTTGGGGGCACACAGATACGCAGTATTTT
TRBD2	-	TRBV24-1	TRBJ2-1	CATSDLTSGIDNEQFF	TGTGCCACCAGTGACCTGACTAGCGGGATCGACAATGAGCAGTTCTTC
TRBD1	-	TRBV28	TRBJ2-1	CASSSSAGTGTNNEQFF	TGTGCCAGCAGTTCCAGCGCCGGGACAGGGACTAACAATGAGCAGTTCTTC
-	-	TRBV6-5	TRBJ1-1	CASRKTEPGNTEAFF	TGTGCCAGCAGAAAAACAGAGCCTGGGAACACTGAAGCTTTCTTT
-	-	TRBV2	TRBJ2-1	CASSETRGLPNEQFF	TGTGCCAGCAGTGAAACAAGGGGACTCCCCAATGAGCAGTTCTTC
-	-	TRBV11-2	TRBJ2-1	CASSIFNEQFF	TGTGCCAGCAGCATATTCAATGAGCAGTTCTTC
TRBD1	-	TRBV9	TRBJ2-2	CASSATGDTGELFF	TGTGCCAGCAGTGCCACAGGGGATACCGGGGAGCTGTTTTTT